This is a list of T cell receptor beta chains from one sample in a study of blood T cell repertoires in COVID-19. Some clones are missing from TCRdb's copy, which holds only in-frame ones; the method was immunoSEQ multiplex PCR. The sample includes tens of thousands of clones, approximately 79% of them seen just once. Sequenced: peripheral blood. These receptors originate from a human donor in a cohort sampled during active COVID-19. The CDR3 runs from the conserved cysteine through the conserved F or W. The D gene is left open where the match is weak. Some rows mark clone size as missing; the rest say once, few, many or name a class of expanded clone.

V gene	J gene	clone size	D gene	CDR3 protein	CDR3 DNA
TRBV7-2	TRBJ2-3	-	-	CASSSTPQGAQYF	TGTGCCAGCAGCTCGACACCCCAAGGTGCGCAGTATTTT
TRBV11-3	TRBJ2-7	-	-	CASSLGPAYEQYF	TGTGCCAGCAGCTTAGGCCCGGCCTACGAGCAGTACTTC
TRBV7-2	TRBJ1-1	-	-	CASSLEGGFEAFF	TGTGCCAGCAGCTTAGAGGGGGGGTTTGAAGCTTTCTTT
TRBV4-1	TRBJ1-2	-	-	CASSQDNGGQYYGYTF	TGCGCCAGCAGCCAAGATAACGGGGGGCAATACTATGGCTACACCTTC
TRBV5-4	TRBJ2-3	-	TRBD2	CASSLGLAGKTDTQYF	TGTGCCAGCAGCTTGGGACTAGCGGGAAAAACAGATACGCAGTATTTT
TRBV3-1/TRBV3-2	TRBJ2-5	-	-	CASSPRGTDPQETQYF	TGTGCCAGCAGCCCCCGGGGGACGGACCCTCAAGAGACCCAGTACTTC
TRBV29-1	TRBJ2-7	-	-	CSVLLARREQYF	TGCAGCGTTTTATTGGCCCGGAGAGAGCAGTACTTC
TRBV5-6	TRBJ1-3	-	-	CASSLVPIGNTIYF	TGTGCCAGCAGCTTGGTTCCTATTGGAAACACCATATATTTT
TRBV4-3	TRBJ1-3	few	TRBD1	CASSRQGTGNTIYF	TGCGCCAGCAGCCGACAGGGGACTGGAAACACCATATATTTT
TRBV28	TRBJ2-5	few	-	CASSRGAPGETQYF	TGTGCCAGCAGCCGGGGGGCGCCGGGGGAGACCCAGTACTTC
TRBV15	TRBJ1-6	-	-	CATSRDHGAEKLNNSPLHF	TGTGCCACCAGCAGAGATCATGGAGCCGAAAAGTTAAACAATTCACCCCTCCACTTT
TRBV7-9	TRBJ1-1	-	-	CASSSTWTGMNTEAFF	TGTGCCAGCAGCTCAACATGGACTGGGATGAACACTGAAGCTTTCTTT
TRBV9	TRBJ2-5	-	TRBD1	CASSVAGGGETQYF	TGTGCCAGCAGCGTAGCAGGGGGCGGGGAGACCCAGTACTTC
TRBV4-1	TRBJ1-2	-	TRBD1	CASSQEQGVGYGYTF	TGCGCCAGCAGCCAAGAACAGGGGGTGGGCTATGGCTACACCTTC
TRBV4-2	TRBJ1-1	-	TRBD1	CASRTGSVRENTEAFF	TGTGCCAGCCGGACAGGGTCAGTCAGGGAGAACACTGAAGCTTTCTTT
TRBV12-3/TRBV12-4	TRBJ1-1	-	-	CASSFLLNTEAFF	TGTGCCAGCAGTTTCCTCCTGAACACTGAAGCTTTCTTT
TRBV4-1	TRBJ2-7	few	-	CASSYEAQHEQYF	TGCGCCAGCAGCTATGAAGCGCAACACGAGCAGTACTTC
TRBV9	TRBJ2-7	-	TRBD2	CASSPMGGWHEQYF	TGTGCCAGCAGCCCCATGGGGGGGTGGCACGAGCAGTACTTC
TRBV4-3	TRBJ2-3	once	-	CASSQAPQGFSTDTQYF	TGCGCCAGCAGCCAAGCGCCTCAGGGATTTAGCACAGATACGCAGTATTTT
TRBV6-5	TRBJ1-1	once	TRBD1	CASRRQGVFGTEAFF	TGTGCCAGCAGAAGACAGGGGGTGTTTGGCACTGAAGCTTTCTTT
TRBV15	TRBJ2-1	-	-	CATSRDPRQGGNEQFF	TGTGCCACCAGCAGAGATCCACGGCAGGGTGGAAATGAGCAGTTCTTC
TRBV6-2/TRBV6-3	TRBJ2-6	-	-	CASSGTGGANVLTF	TGTGCCAGCAGTGGAACAGGTGGGGCCAACGTCCTGACTTTC
TRBV7-9	TRBJ2-2	-	-	CASSLNSPGGDTGELFF	TGTGCCAGCAGCCTCAACTCCCCCGGGGGAGACACCGGGGAGCTGTTTTTT
TRBV30	TRBJ2-5	few	-	CAFRQAPLQETQYF	TGTGCCTTCCGACAGGCCCCTCTCCAAGAGACCCAGTACTTC
TRBV13	TRBJ2-7	-	-	CASSLGEAGHMYF	TGTGCCAGCAGCTTAGGGGAAGCGGGACACATGTACTTC
TRBV11-2	TRBJ2-7	-	TRBD1	CATSRGGSGEQYF	TGTGCCACCAGCCGAGGGGGCTCGGGTGAGCAGTACTTC
TRBV9	TRBJ2-3	-	TRBD2	CASSERTSGRDTQYF	TGTGCCAGCAGCGAGCGGACTAGCGGTCGAGATACGCAGTATTTT
TRBV15	TRBJ1-5	-	TRBD1	CATSRGGPVGTGVQPQHF	TGTGCCACCAGCAGAGGGGGACCCGTCGGGACAGGGGTTCAGCCCCAGCATTTT
TRBV11-3	TRBJ1-1	-	-	CASSRKGYTEAFF	TGTGCCAGCAGCCGGAAGGGGTACACTGAAGCTTTCTTT
TRBV2	TRBJ2-7	-	TRBD1	CASSTGTVNEQYF	TGTGCCAGCAGTACCGGGACAGTCAACGAGCAGTACTTC
TRBV7-2	TRBJ2-2	-	-	CASSFRPPNTGELFF	TGTGCCAGCAGCTTCAGGCCGCCTAACACCGGGGAGCTGTTTTTT
TRBV4-1	TRBJ2-7	-	TRBD1	CASSQHETGYEQYF	TGCGCCAGCAGCCAACACGAGACAGGGTACGAGCAGTACTTC
TRBV7-2	TRBJ1-1	-	-	CASSWERAREAFF	TGTGCCAGCAGCTGGGAGAGGGCACGTGAAGCTTTCTTT
TRBV4-1	TRBJ2-7	-	TRBD1	CASSQDRGPTYEQYF	TGCGCCAGCAGCCAAGATAGGGGGCCTACCTACGAGCAGTACTTC
TRBV28	TRBJ1-2	once	-	CASSSGAHYGYTF	TGTGCCAGCAGTTCAGGGGCCCACTATGGCTACACCTTC
TRBV18	TRBJ1-5	few	-	CASSPSQGVAPQHF	TGTGCCAGCTCACCGTCACAGGGTGTGGCGCCCCAGCATTTT
TRBV29-1	TRBJ2-3	-	TRBD2	CSVDGLAGVPHKADTQYF	TGCAGCGTTGATGGTCTAGCGGGAGTACCCCATAAGGCAGATACGCAGTATTTT
TRBV19	TRBJ2-2	-	-	CASIDRTGELFF	TGTGCCAGTATCGATCGGACCGGGGAGCTGTTTTTT
TRBV7-9	TRBJ1-6	-	-	CASSSQQGSRVNSPLHF	TGTGCCAGCAGCAGTCAGCAGGGCAGCAGGGTAAATTCACCCCTCCACTTT
TRBV28	TRBJ1-1	-	-	CASSHIEGHTEAFF	TGTGCCAGCAGCCATATCGAGGGTCACACTGAAGCTTTCTTT
TRBV4-3	TRBJ2-7	-	TRBD2	CASSQSTTGGSEQYF	TGCGCCAGCAGCCAATCGACGACGGGGGGATCCGAGCAGTACTTC